Listed below are T cell receptor beta chains from one sample, sequenced in a study of cytomegalovirus exposure and HLA in healthy donors. Clones were sequenced by immunoSEQ multiplex PCR, and TCRdb holds only the in-frame ones, with some missing. The sample has about 160,000 clones; roughly 80% are singletons. Sequencing was carried out using PBMCs. The receptors come from a man aged 30 to 45 in good health and CMV-seropositive. The CDR3 runs from the conserved cysteine through the conserved F or W. The D gene is left open where the match is weak. The size field is filled for only some rows; it gives once, few, many or a size class.

d_call: TRBD1; v_call: TRBV29-1; clone_size: .; j_call: TRBJ2-2; cdr3_length: 14; cdr3_aa: CSVRTGGYTGELFF; cdr3_nt: TGCAGCGTTCGGACAGGGGGCTATACCGGGGAGCTGTTTTTT
d_call: .; v_call: TRBV6-5; clone_size: .; j_call: TRBJ2-2; cdr3_length: 12; cdr3_aa: CASSSLSGELFF; cdr3_nt: TGTGCCAGCAGTTCCCTCTCCGGGGAGCTGTTTTTT
d_call: TRBD1; v_call: TRBV4-1; clone_size: .; j_call: TRBJ2-7; cdr3_length: 15; cdr3_aa: CASSQMGQGAYEQYF; cdr3_nt: TGCGCCAGCAGCCAAATGGGACAGGGGGCCTACGAGCAGTACTTC
d_call: .; v_call: TRBV4-3; clone_size: .; j_call: TRBJ1-2; cdr3_length: 13; cdr3_aa: CASSHDRSYGYTF; cdr3_nt: TGCGCCAGCAGCCACGACAGGAGTTATGGCTACACCTTC
d_call: TRBD1; v_call: TRBV6-5; clone_size: .; j_call: TRBJ2-5; cdr3_length: 15; cdr3_aa: CASSYRDRLFETQYF; cdr3_nt: TGTGCCAGCAGTTACCGGGACAGGCTCTTTGAGACCCAGTACTTC
d_call: .; v_call: TRBV6-5; clone_size: .; j_call: TRBJ2-6; cdr3_length: 13; cdr3_aa: CASRYSGANVLTF; cdr3_nt: TGTGCCAGCAGGTACTCTGGGGCCAACGTCCTGACTTTC
d_call: TRBD1; v_call: TRBV5-1; clone_size: .; j_call: TRBJ2-1; cdr3_length: 15; cdr3_aa: CASSTGQGLEVEQFF; cdr3_nt: TGCGCCAGCAGCACGGGACAGGGTCTCGAGGTTGAGCAGTTCTTC
d_call: TRBD2; v_call: TRBV4-2; clone_size: .; j_call: TRBJ2-5; cdr3_length: 15; cdr3_aa: CASSQGNGGEETQYF; cdr3_nt: TGTGCCAGCAGCCAAGGGAACGGGGGGGAAGAGACCCAGTACTTC
d_call: TRBD1; v_call: TRBV5-4; clone_size: .; j_call: TRBJ1-6; cdr3_length: 17; cdr3_aa: CASSSSGTGVRNSPLHF; cdr3_nt: TGTGCCAGCAGCTCCTCCGGGACAGGGGTCCGGAATTCACCCCTCCACTTT
d_call: TRBD2; v_call: TRBV27; clone_size: few; j_call: TRBJ2-7; cdr3_length: 16; cdr3_aa: CASSLRGDHRSYEQYF; cdr3_nt: TGTGCCAGCAGCCTCCGGGGGGACCACCGCTCCTACGAGCAGTACTTC
d_call: .; v_call: TRBV27; clone_size: .; j_call: TRBJ2-7; cdr3_length: 11; cdr3_aa: CASRGQGWQYF; cdr3_nt: TGTGCCAGCAGGGGGCAGGGATGGCAGTACTTC
d_call: TRBD2; v_call: TRBV4-3; clone_size: .; j_call: TRBJ2-5; cdr3_length: 15; cdr3_aa: CASSQRLAGEETQYF; cdr3_nt: TGCGCCAGCAGCCAGAGACTAGCGGGAGAAGAGACCCAGTACTTC
d_call: .; v_call: TRBV4-3; clone_size: .; j_call: TRBJ2-7; cdr3_length: 13; cdr3_aa: CASSQAHYHEQYF; cdr3_nt: TGCGCCAGCAGCCAGGCCCACTACCACGAGCAGTACTTC
d_call: TRBD2; v_call: TRBV7-7; clone_size: .; j_call: TRBJ2-5; cdr3_length: 17; cdr3_aa: CASSPGLAGGIEETQYF; cdr3_nt: TGTGCCAGCAGCCCAGGACTAGCGGGGGGGATTGAAGAGACCCAGTACTTC
d_call: .; v_call: TRBV5-1; clone_size: .; j_call: TRBJ2-7; cdr3_length: 14; cdr3_aa: CASSLRGTAYEQYF; cdr3_nt: TGCGCCAGCAGCTTAAGGGGAACCGCCTACGAGCAGTACTTC
d_call: .; v_call: TRBV5-6; clone_size: .; j_call: TRBJ1-2; cdr3_length: 14; cdr3_aa: CASRSVRGDYGYTF; cdr3_nt: TGTGCCAGCAGATCCGTTCGGGGGGACTATGGCTACACCTTC
d_call: .; v_call: TRBV7-6; clone_size: .; j_call: TRBJ2-5; cdr3_length: 16; cdr3_aa: CASSLETTMVSETQYF; cdr3_nt: TGTGCCAGCAGCTTAGAAACTACTATGGTGTCAGAGACCCAGTACTTC
d_call: .; v_call: TRBV27; clone_size: .; j_call: TRBJ2-7; cdr3_length: 14; cdr3_aa: CASSVKGWRYEQYF; cdr3_nt: TGTGCCAGCAGTGTCAAGGGGTGGCGTTACGAGCAGTACTTC